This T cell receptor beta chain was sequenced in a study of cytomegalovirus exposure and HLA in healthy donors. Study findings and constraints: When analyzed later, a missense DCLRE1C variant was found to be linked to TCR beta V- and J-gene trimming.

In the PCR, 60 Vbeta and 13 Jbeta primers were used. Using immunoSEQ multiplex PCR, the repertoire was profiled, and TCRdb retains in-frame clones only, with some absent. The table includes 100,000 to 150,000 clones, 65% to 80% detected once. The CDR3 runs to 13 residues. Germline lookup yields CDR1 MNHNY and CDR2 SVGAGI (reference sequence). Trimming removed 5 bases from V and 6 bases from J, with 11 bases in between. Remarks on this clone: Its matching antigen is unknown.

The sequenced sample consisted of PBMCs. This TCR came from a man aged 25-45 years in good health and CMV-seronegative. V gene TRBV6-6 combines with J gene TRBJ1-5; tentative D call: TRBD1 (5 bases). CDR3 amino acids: CASSRQSGQPQHF. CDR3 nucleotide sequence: TGTGCCAGCAGTCGACAGTCAGGTCAGCCCCAGCATTTT.